A single sample is the source of the 25 T cell receptor beta chains below, sequenced in a study of blood T cell repertoires in COVID-19. TCRdb's copy holds only in-frame clones and misses some; the assay was immunoSEQ multiplex PCR. The data hold about 160,000 clones, with about 85% observed a single time. Specimen: peripheral blood. The origin of the receptors is an elderly man with COVID-19, enrolled during active disease.

The chain uses TRBV5-8 and TRBJ1-5; no clear D. The CDR3 is 15 residues long. Trimming shortened V by 0 bases and J by 4 bases, and 11 bases separated the two germline ends. In germline, CDR1 is SGHTS, CDR2 YDEGEE. CDR3 sequence reads: CASSLVGSRNQPQHF. The CDR3 bases are TGTGCCAGCAGCTTGGTCGGGAGCCGAAATCAGCCCCAGCATTTT.

In its sample, this clone was seen once. The chain recombines TRBV6-5 with TRBJ1-5, with 8 nucleotides matching TRBD1. The CDR3 runs 13 residues. Germline loops: CDR1 MNHEY, CDR2 SVGAGI. V was clipped by 6 bases and J by 6 bases; unmatched bases: 4. This CDR3 reads CASRGTGVQPQHF. CDR3 in DNA: TGTGCCAGCAGAGGGACAGGCGTTCAGCCCCAGCATTTT.

The rearrangement joins TRBV7-2 to TRBJ2-7; D might be TRBD1 (5 bases). Trimming pared 1 base from V and 6 bases from J, leaving 10 bases between. Germline assignment: CDR1 SGHTA and CDR2 FQGNSA. The CDR3 spans 13 residues. The CDR3 nucleotides read TGTGCCAGCAGCTTAGTAGGGGTGGGCGAGCAGTACTTC. Its protein is CASSLVGVGEQYF.

The V gene is TRBV7-2, the J gene TRBJ2-1; D may be TRBD2 (6 bases). The germline CDR1 and CDR2 sequences are SGHTA and FQGNSA. This CDR3 has 15 residues. Deletions cut 2 bases from V and 8 bases from J, with 16 bases between. The CDR3 loop reads CASSLFGGTGYEQFF. The CDR3 bases are TGTGCCAGCAGCTTATTCGGGGGTACCGGCTATGAGCAGTTCTTC.

The chain employs TRBV5-1 and TRBJ2-1; 7 nucleotides line up with TRBD1. With 4 bases clipped from V and 9 bases from J, the junction kept 4 bases outside the gene matches. This CDR3 comprises 12 residues. Germline values: CDR1 SGHRS, CDR2 YFSETQ. The CDR3 protein is CASSPDRSEQFF. The DNA of the CDR3 is TGCGCCAGCAGCCCGGACAGGTCTGAGCAGTTCTTC.

The chain links TRBV15 to TRBJ1-4, with no clear D. V was cut by 4 bases and J by 0 bases, with 15 bases left in between. CDR3 length: 17 residues. CDR1 LNHNV and CDR2 YYDKDF come from the germline V gene (reference sequence). The CDR3: CATSTAPSGATNEKLFF. DNA of the CDR3: TGTGCCACCAGCACCGCCCCGAGCGGTGCAACTAATGAAAAACTGTTTTTT.

V gene TRBV11-2 combines with J gene TRBJ2-1, with unresolved D. This CDR3 region has 13 residues. Trimming stripped 2 bases from V and 5 bases from J, with 7 bases between. Per the germline V gene, CDR1 is SGHAT and CDR2 is FQNNGV. The CDR3 bases are TGTGCCAGCAGCTTATCCCTTAACAATGAGCAGTTCTTC. Translating gives CASSLSLNNEQFF.

The rearrangement uses TRBV5-1 and TRBJ2-1, with a weak D call TRBD1 (5 bases). The V end lost 3 bases, the J end lost 11 bases, and 9 bases lay between the germline ends. CDR1 and CDR2 (germline): SGHRS, YFSETQ. This CDR3 spans 11 amino acids. The chain's CDR3 is CASSSGIQQFF. Written as DNA, the CDR3 is TGCGCCAGCAGCTCAGGGATTCAGCAGTTCTTC.

In DNA form, the CDR3 reads TGTGCCAGCAGCTTATTGCGGGGGGCGCCTGGGGATGAGCAGTTCTTC. Residues: CASSLLRGAPGDEQFF. The rearrangement uses TRBV11-3 and TRBJ2-1; 8 nucleotides match TRBD2. Germline trimming cut 2 bases from V and 8 bases from J; bases unmatched to any gene: 11. CDR1 SGHNT and CDR2 YENEEA come from the germline V gene. The CDR3 runs 16 residues.

The chain combines TRBV19 with TRBJ1-5, with a weak D call TRBD1 (6 bases). Germline CDR1 reads LNHDA; CDR2 reads SQIVND (reference sequence). V dropped 5 bases and J dropped 6 bases, with 20 bases sitting between them. The CDR3 is made up of 16 amino acids. The CDR3 here is CASSDTTGIGSQPQHF. For the CDR3, the DNA is TGTGCCAGTAGTGACACAACAGGGATCGGAAGTCAGCCCCAGCATTTT.

V is TRBV5-4 and J is TRBJ2-7; perhaps TRBD2 as D (5 bases). The CDR3 extends over 13 amino acids. Trimming pared 4 bases from V and 3 bases from J, leaving 11 bases between. Germline V lookup: CDR1 SGHNT, CDR2 YYREEE (reference sequence). The CDR3 sequence is CASSEGLVYEQYF. The CDR3, as DNA: TGTGCCAGCAGCGAGGGATTGGTCTACGAGCAGTACTTC.

V usage is TRBV19 and J usage is TRBJ1-2, with D hard to call. Germline assignment: CDR1 LNHDA and CDR2 SQIVND (reference sequence). V lost 1 base to trimming and J lost 4 bases, with 7 bases between them. The CDR3 length is 13 residues. The CDR3 here is CASSIGTFYGYTF. The DNA for the CDR3 is TGTGCCAGTAGTATAGGGACTTTCTATGGCTACACCTTC.

The chain carries TRBV7-8 and TRBJ1-1; D remains ambiguous. The V end was cut by 0 bases, the J end by 0 bases, with 5 bases between. Germline assignment: CDR1 SGHVS and CDR2 FQNEAQ. CDR3 length: 14 amino acids. CDR3 sequence: CASSLAQLNTEAFF. CDR3 DNA sequence: TGTGCCAGCAGCTTAGCACAGCTGAACACTGAAGCTTTCTTT.

This chain links TRBV6-5 with TRBJ2-7, with 7 nucleotides matching TRBD2. J was trimmed by 1 base and V by 10 bases; bases with no gene match: 4. CDR3 length: 12 residues. Germline CDR1 MNHEY, CDR2 SVGAGI. The CDR3 is CATRRGSYEQYF. In DNA, the CDR3 is TGTGCCACCAGGCGGGGGTCCTACGAGCAGTACTTC.

The chain is built from TRBV28 and TRBJ1-2, with TRBD1 as a possible D gene (5 bases). The CDR3 covers 12 residues. V shed 2 bases and J shed 8 bases, with 9 bases lying between them. Germline assignment: CDR1 MDHEN and CDR2 SYDVKM. For the CDR3, the DNA is TGTGCCAGCAGTTTACAGGGTGTGGGCTACACCTTC. Its translation is CASSLQGVGYTF.

CDR3 sequence reads: CASSTRGAYTEAFF. The CDR3 DNA reads TGTGCCAGTAGTACACGGGGGGCGTACACTGAAGCTTTCTTT. This chain uses TRBV19 with TRBJ1-1; weak D call: TRBD1 (6 bases). The CDR3 extends over 14 amino acids. The V and J ends lost 4 bases and 3 bases respectively, with 12 bases between them. CDR1 and CDR2 from the germline V gene are LNHDA and SQIVND (reference sequence).

J is TRBJ1-2 and V is TRBV7-9; TRBD1 agrees at 7 bases. V dropped 5 bases and J dropped 8; count of bases not matched to a gene: 8. Germline loops: CDR1 SEHNR, CDR2 FQNEAQ (reference sequence). This CDR3 contains 13 residues. The chain's CDR3 is CASSAGPGGGYTF. The CDR3 region has the DNA TGTGCCAGCAGCGCAGGACCAGGGGGAGGCTACACCTTC.

The chain has TRBV2 and TRBJ2-5, with TRBD1 matching 10 bases. The V gene's germline CDR1 is SNHLY and CDR2 FYNNEI. The ends lost 5 bases at V and 6 bases at J; junction bases unmatched: 6. The CDR3 spans 14 residues. CDR3 in DNA: TGTGCCAGCAGTCGACAGGGGGCGAAAAAGACCCAGTACTTC. It encodes CASSRQGAKKTQYF.

This clone was counted a single time. This chain joins TRBV6-5 and TRBJ2-3; unclear D gene. This CDR3 region has 13 residues. The germline gives CDR1 MNHEY, CDR2 SVGAGI. V was clipped by 6 bases and J by 7 bases, with 14 bases between them. CDR3 protein: CASSDGWRNTQYF. CDR3 bases: TGTGCCAGCAGCGACGGGTGGCGGAATACGCAGTATTTT.

This clone was observed a few times. The V and J genes are TRBV2 and TRBJ1-5; the D gene is possibly TRBD1 (6 bases). CDR3 length equals 14 residues. Per germline, CDR1 SNHLY and CDR2 FYNNEI. Trimming removed 4 bases from V and 9 bases from J, with 16 bases in between. Here the CDR3 reads CASSGGQGRAPQHF. CDR3 DNA: TGTGCCAGCAGTGGGGGGCAGGGCCGGGCGCCCCAGCATTTT.

The genes are TRBV5-1 and TRBJ1-1, with no clear D. Germline V gene sequence: CDR1 SGHRS, CDR2 YFSETQ. The V end lost 4 bases, the J end lost 3 bases, and 13 bases lay between the germline ends. This CDR3 is 14 amino acids long. CDR3 residues: CASSVGESDTEAFF. The CDR3 DNA is TGCGCCAGCAGCGTTGGGGAGTCCGACACTGAAGCTTTCTTT.

This chain links TRBV28 with TRBJ1-5; TRBD1 aligns across 7 bases. The length of the CDR3 is 14 residues. V dropped 6 bases and J dropped 6; count of bases not matched to a gene: 8. Germline assignment: CDR1 MDHEN and CDR2 SYDVKM. The CDR3 loop is CASRLTGTGQPQHF. As DNA, the CDR3 is TGTGCCAGCAGATTGACAGGGACGGGTCAGCCCCAGCATTTT.

V usage is TRBV6-5 and J usage is TRBJ1-4; D not resolved. CDR1 is MNHEY and CDR2 is SVGAGI in the germline V gene. Trimming cost V 0 bases and J 7 bases, with 12 bases left between them. The CDR3 totals 15 residues. CDR3 DNA sequence: TGTGCCAGCAGTTACTCGGCAACCCCGGGTGAAAAACTGTTTTTT. Protein product: CASSYSATPGEKLFF.

This chain joins TRBV11-2 and TRBJ2-7, with a possible D match to TRBD2 (5 bases). Germline CDR1 SGHAT, CDR2 FQNNGV. Deletions cut 4 bases from V and 0 bases from J, with 10 bases between. This CDR3 region has 14 residues. The DNA of the CDR3 is TGTGCCAGCAGCTCGACGAGCGGCTCCTACGAGCAGTACTTC. Translated: CASSSTSGSYEQYF.

This clone was recorded only once. The chain is built from TRBV5-1 and TRBJ1-4; 7 nucleotides match TRBD1. The V gene end was trimmed by 4 bases and the J gene end by 5 bases; junction bases not matched to a gene: 11. CDR1 and CDR2 from the germline V gene are SGHRS and YFSETQ. This CDR3 is built from 16 residues. CDR3 bases: TGCGCCAGCAGCCCCTCCCCCGGGACAGACAATGAAAAACTGTTTTTT. Encoded protein: CASSPSPGTDNEKLFF. The full variable domain, completed using reference TRBV5-1 and TRBJ1-4, is KAGVTQTPRYLIKTRGQQVTLSCSPISGHRSVSWYQQTPGQGLQFLFEYFSETQRNKGNFPGRFSGRQFSNSRSEMNVSTLELGDSALYLCASSPSPGTDNEKLFFGSGTQLSVL.